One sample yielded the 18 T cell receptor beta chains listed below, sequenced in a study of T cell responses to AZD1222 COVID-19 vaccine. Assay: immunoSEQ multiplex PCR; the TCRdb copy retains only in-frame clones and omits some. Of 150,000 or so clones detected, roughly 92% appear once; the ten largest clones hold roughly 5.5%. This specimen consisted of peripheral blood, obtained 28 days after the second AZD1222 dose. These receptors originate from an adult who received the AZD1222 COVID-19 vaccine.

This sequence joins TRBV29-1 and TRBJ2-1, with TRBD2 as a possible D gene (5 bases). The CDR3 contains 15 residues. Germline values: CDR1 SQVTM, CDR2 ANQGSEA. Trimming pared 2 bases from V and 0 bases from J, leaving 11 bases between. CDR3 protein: CSVEPSSFSYNEQFF. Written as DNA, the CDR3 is TGCAGCGTTGAACCTAGCAGCTTCTCCTACAATGAGCAGTTCTTC.

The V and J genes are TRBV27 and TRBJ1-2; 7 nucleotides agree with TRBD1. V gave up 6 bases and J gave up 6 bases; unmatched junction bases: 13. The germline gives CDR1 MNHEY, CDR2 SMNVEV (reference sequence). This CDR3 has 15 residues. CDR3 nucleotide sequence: TGTGCCAGCAGCCGTACAGATGACAGGGTAAATGGCTACACCTTC. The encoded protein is CASSRTDDRVNGYTF.

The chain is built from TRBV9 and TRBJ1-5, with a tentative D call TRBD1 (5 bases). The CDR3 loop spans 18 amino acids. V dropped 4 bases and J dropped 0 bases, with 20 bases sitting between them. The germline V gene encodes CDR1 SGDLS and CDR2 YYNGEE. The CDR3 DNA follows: TGTGCCAGCAGCCACTACCCCCGGACACGTTATAGCAATCAGCCCCAGCATTTT. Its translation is CASSHYPRTRYSNQPQHF.

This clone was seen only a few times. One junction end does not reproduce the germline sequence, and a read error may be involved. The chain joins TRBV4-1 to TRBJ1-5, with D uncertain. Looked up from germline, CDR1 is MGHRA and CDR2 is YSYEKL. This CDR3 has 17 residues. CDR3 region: CASSQDSSGPSHQPQHF. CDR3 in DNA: TGCGCCAGCAGCCAAGATTCATCAGGTCCTAGCCATCAGCCCCAGCATTTT.

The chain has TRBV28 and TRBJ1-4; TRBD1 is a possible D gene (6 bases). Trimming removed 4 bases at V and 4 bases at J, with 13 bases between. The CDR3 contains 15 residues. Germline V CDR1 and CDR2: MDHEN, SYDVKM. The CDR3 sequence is CASSSGQYRNEKLFF. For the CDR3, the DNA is TGTGCCAGCAGTTCCGGACAGTACCGTAATGAAAAACTGTTTTTT.

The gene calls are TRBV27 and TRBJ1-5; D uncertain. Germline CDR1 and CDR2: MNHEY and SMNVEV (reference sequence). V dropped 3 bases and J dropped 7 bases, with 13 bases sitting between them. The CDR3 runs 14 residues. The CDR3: CASSFSGLAQPQHF. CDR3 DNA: TGTGCCAGCAGTTTTTCCGGGTTGGCGCAGCCCCAGCATTTT.

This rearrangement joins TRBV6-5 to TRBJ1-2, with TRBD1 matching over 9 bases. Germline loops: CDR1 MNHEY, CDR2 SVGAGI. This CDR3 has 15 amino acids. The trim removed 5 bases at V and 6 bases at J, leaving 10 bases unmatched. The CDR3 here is CASSPHPGQGDGYTF. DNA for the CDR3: TGTGCCAGCAGTCCTCACCCGGGACAGGGTGATGGCTACACCTTC.

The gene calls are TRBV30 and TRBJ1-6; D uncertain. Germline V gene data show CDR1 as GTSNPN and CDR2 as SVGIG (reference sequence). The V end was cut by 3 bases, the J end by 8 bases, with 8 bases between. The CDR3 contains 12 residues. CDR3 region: CAWRSGYSPLHF. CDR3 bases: TGTGCCTGGAGAAGCGGATATTCACCCCTCCACTTT.

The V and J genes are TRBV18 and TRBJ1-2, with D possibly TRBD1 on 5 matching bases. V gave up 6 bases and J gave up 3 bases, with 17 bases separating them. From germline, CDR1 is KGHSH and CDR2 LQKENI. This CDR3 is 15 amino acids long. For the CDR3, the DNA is TGTGCCAGCTCTCCAGCGGCCGGGGGAGACTATGGCTACACCTTC. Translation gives CASSPAAGGDYGYTF.

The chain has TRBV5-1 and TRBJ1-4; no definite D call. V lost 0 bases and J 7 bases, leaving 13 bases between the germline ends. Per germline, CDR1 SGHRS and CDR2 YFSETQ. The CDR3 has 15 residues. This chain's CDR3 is CASSLASSRGEKLFF. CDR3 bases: TGCGCCAGCAGCTTGGCCTCTTCTCGGGGTGAAAAACTGTTTTTT.

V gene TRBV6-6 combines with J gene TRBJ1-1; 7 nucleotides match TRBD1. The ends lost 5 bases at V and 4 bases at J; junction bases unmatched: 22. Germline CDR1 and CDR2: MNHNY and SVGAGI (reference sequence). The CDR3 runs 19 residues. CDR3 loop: CASSQGFRDSWGEGTEAFF. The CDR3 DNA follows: TGTGCCAGCAGTCAGGGTTTTCGGGACAGTTGGGGAGAGGGCACTGAAGCTTTCTTT.

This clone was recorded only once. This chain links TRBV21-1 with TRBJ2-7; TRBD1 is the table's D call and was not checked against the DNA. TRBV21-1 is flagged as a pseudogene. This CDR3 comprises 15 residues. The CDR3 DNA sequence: TGTGCCAGCAGCAAAAGCGGACAGGCGGCCTACGAGCAGTACTTC. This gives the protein CASSKSGQAAYEQYF.

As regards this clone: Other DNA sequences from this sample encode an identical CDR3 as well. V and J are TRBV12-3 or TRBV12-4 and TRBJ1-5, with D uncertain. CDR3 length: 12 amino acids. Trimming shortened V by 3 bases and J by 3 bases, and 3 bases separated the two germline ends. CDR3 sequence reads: CASSLLNQPQHF. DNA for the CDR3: TGTGCCAGCAGTTTGCTCAATCAGCCCCAGCATTTT.

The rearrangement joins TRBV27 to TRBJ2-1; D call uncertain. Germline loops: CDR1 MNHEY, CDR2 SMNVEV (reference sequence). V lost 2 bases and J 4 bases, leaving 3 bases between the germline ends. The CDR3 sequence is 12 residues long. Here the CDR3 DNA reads TGTGCCAGCAGTTTAAATTACAATGAGCAGTTCTTC. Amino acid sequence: CASSLNYNEQFF.

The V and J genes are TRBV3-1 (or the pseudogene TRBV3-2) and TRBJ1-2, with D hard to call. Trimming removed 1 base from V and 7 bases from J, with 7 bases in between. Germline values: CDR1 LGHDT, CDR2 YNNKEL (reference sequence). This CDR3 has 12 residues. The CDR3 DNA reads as TGTGCCAGCAGCCAAGGCGCATCTGGCTACACCTTC. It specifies CASSQGASGYTF.

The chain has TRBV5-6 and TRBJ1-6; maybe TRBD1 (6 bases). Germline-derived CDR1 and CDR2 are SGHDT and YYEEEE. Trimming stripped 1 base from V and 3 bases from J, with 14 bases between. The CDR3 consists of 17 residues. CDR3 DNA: TGTGCCAGCAGCTTGATACAGGGAAGAAGCTATAATTCACCCCTCCACTTT. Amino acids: CASSLIQGRSYNSPLHF.

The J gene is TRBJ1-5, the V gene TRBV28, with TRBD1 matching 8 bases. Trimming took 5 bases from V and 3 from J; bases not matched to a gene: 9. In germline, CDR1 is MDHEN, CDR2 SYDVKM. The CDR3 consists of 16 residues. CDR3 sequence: CASSILTGGNNQPQHF. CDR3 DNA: TGTGCCAGCAGTATACTCACAGGGGGAAACAATCAGCCCCAGCATTTT.

The CDR3 nucleotides read TGTGCCAGCACTCAGGCGGAGTTTGGCTACACCTTC. Translating it yields CASTQAEFGYTF. This rearrangement joins TRBV12-3 or TRBV12-4 to TRBJ1-2; no firm D call. Trimming took off 7 bases at V and 7 bases at J, with 13 bases between the two ends. CDR3 length: 12 residues.